This T cell receptor (beta chain) was observed in a study of T cell clonality in common variable immunodeficiency. Control and CVID samples contributed equal amounts of genomic DNA. TCRdb's copy holds only in-frame clones and misses some; the assay was immunoSEQ multiplex PCR. The sample contains 40,000 to 50,000 clones, none of them singletons. Points from the study as a whole: Fewer TCRbeta clones were shared among CVID subjects than controls. Authors noted CVID clonality's cause needs subpopulation repertoire sequencing. Compared with healthy controls, CVID subjects showed increased TCRbeta clonality, mostly in about a third.

V was trimmed by 6 bases and J by 4 bases, leaving 15 bases between them. The CDR3 extends over 13 amino acids. In germline, CDR1 is SQVTM, CDR2 ANQGSEA. This clone was counted many times. The antigen remains undetermined. The read finishes 3 residues shy of the CDR3 end, and the germline J gene is used to complete it. The V call is TRBV29-1, the J call TRBJ2-5, with a possible D match to TRBD1 (6 bases). The sequence derives from a person aged 18 to 75 in good health. Input material: peripheral blood mononuclear cells. CDR3 DNA, as far as it was read: TGCAGCGTCGAGGGACACGAGATAGAGACC. Translation gives CSVEGHEIET. From start to end, the CDR3 is CSVEGHEIETQYF.